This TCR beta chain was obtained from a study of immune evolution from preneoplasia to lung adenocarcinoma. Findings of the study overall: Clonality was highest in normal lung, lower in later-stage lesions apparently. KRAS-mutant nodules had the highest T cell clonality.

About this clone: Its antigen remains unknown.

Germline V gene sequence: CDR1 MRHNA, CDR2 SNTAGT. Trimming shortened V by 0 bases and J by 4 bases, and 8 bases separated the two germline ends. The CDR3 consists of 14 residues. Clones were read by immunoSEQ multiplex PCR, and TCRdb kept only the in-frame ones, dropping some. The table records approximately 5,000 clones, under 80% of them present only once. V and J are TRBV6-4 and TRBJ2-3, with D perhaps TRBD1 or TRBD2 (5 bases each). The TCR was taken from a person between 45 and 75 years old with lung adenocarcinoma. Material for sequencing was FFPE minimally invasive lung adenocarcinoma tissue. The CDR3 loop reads CASSDSQGADTQYF. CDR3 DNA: TGTGCCAGCAGTGACTCTCAGGGAGCAGATACGCAGTATTTT.